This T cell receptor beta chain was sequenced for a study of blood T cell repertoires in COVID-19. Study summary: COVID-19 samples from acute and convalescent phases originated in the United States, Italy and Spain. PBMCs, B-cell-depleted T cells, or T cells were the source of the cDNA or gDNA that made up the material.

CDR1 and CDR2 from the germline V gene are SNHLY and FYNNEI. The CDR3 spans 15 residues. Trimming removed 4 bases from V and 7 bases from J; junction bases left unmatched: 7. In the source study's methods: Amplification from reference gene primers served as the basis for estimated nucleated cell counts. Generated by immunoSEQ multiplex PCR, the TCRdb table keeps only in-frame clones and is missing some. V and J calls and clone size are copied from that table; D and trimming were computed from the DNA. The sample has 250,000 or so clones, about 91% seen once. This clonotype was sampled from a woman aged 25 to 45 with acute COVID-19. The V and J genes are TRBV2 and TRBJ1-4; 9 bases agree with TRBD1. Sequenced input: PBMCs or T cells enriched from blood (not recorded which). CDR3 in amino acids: CASSGVGTGSEKLFF. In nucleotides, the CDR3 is TGTGCCAGCAGTGGAGTCGGGACAGGGAGTGAAAAACTGTTTTTT.